These 4 T cell receptor beta chains came from one sample sequenced in a study of T cells after yellow fever vaccination. TCRdb independently ran MiXCR on the 5' RACE reads; one entry per CDR3 protein. The sample yields 600,000 to 750,000 distinct CDR3 sequences, roughly 12% seen once. The sample in question was PBMCs, obtained on the day of the yellow fever booster vaccination. The source of these receptors is a man aged 30 to 45 who received the YFV17D yellow fever vaccine.

This clonotype turned up a few times. V is TRBV6-6 and J is TRBJ1-1; 7 bases agree with TRBD1. The junction had 11 bases not matched to a gene; V was cut back by 6 bases and J by 10 bases. This CDR3 has 13 amino acids. Germline values: CDR1 MNHNY, CDR2 SVGAGI (reference sequence). The CDR3 DNA reads as TGTGCCAGCAGGGAGACAGGGAAGATCGGAGCTTTCTTT. Translation: CASRETGKIGAFF.

This chain links TRBV6-1 with TRBJ1-5, with D tentatively TRBD1 (6 bases). CDR3 length: 14 residues. Germline V CDR1 and CDR2: MNHNS, SASEGT. Between the trimmed V and J ends, which lost 6 bases and 8 bases, there was a span of 17 bases. As DNA, the CDR3 is TGTGCCAGCAGCATAGGGGGGGCGAGGGAGCCCCAGCATTTT. This codes for CASSIGGAREPQHF.

V is TRBV6-5 and J is TRBJ2-6; maybe TRBD1 (5 bases). The CDR3 totals 15 residues. V gave up 0 bases and J gave up 4 bases, with 7 bases separating them. In germline, CDR1 is MNHEY, CDR2 SVGAGI. The CDR3 region has the DNA TGTGCCAGCAGTTACTCAGGGGTAGGGGCCAACGTCCTGACTTTC. It encodes CASSYSGVGANVLTF.

This clonotype was seen a handful of times. The chain recombines TRBV18 with TRBJ2-6; D remains ambiguous. With 2 bases removed from V and 4 bases from J, the gap between germline ends came to 6 bases. CDR3 length equals 14 residues. Per the germline V gene, CDR1 is KGHSH and CDR2 is LQKENI. CDR3 sequence: CASSPEPGANVLTF. CDR3 nucleotide sequence: TGTGCCAGCTCACCAGAACCCGGGGCCAACGTCCTGACTTTC.